The present TCR beta chain was sequenced within a study of blood T cell repertoires in COVID-19. Trimming stripped 6 bases from V and 2 bases from J, with 17 bases between. CDR1 and CDR2 from the germline V gene are MNHEY and SVGAGI. This CDR3 is built from 15 residues. The method was immunoSEQ multiplex PCR; TCRdb's version includes in-frame clones alone and lacks a portion of them. The table records hundreds of thousands of clones, about 90% of them present only once. The participants were between about 18 and 95 years old and came from some 23 US areas. Which cohort a participant joined came from the clinical history participants gave.

The chain is built from TRBV6-5 and TRBJ2-7, with D perhaps matching TRBD1 (6 bases). Sequencing input: PBMCs or T cells enriched from blood (not recorded which). The clonotype was recovered from a woman aged 50 to 65 who had been exposed to COVID-19. CDR3 in amino acids: CASSPGTWPPYEQYF. DNA of the CDR3: TGTGCCAGCAGCCCCGGGACATGGCCCCCCTACGAGCAGTACTTC.